This TCR beta chain is from a study of T cell changes during pregnancy in multiple sclerosis. Only in-frame clones appear in the TCRdb table, and some are missing; sequencing was by immunoSEQ multiplex PCR. The sample carries approximately 40,000 clones, 85% to 95% recorded once. Germline lookup yields CDR1 MNHNY and CDR2 SVGAGI (reference sequence). Losses at the gene ends were 5 bases for V and 2 bases for J; bases not matched to a gene: 4. The CDR3 is made up of 15 amino acids. Sequences were derived from CD4+ T cells from peripheral blood mononuclear cells, sampled in the third trimester of pregnancy. The receptor comes from a female donor in good health, enrolled as a control in a pregnancy study. The V call is TRBV6-6, the J call TRBJ2-7; TRBD2 matches at 12 bases. CDR3 residues: CASSGSSGRAYEQYF. CDR3 bases: TGTGCCAGCAGTGGATCTAGCGGGAGGGCCTACGAGCAGTACTTC.